The present TCR beta chain was sequenced within a study of T cells after yellow fever vaccination. About the research overall: It was SMART-Seq v4 Ultra Low Input that prepared the fractions with low cell numbers. Study findings and constraints: The secondary response was weaker, and its peak arrived faster, on day 5 versus 15. Relatively few clonotypes were ones that appeared in both CD4 and CD8 compartments.

This clonotype showed up many times. Its antigen is unknown. Trimming cost V 4 bases and J 6 bases; bases outside gene matches: 5. CDR3 size: 13 residues. Germline CDR1 SGHVS, CDR2 FQNEAQ. TCRdb redid the calling of the 5' RACE reads with MiXCR, one entry per CDR3 protein. In the table there are nearly 350,000 distinct CDR3 sequences, 8% to 9.5% of which are singletons. The chain joins TRBV7-8 to TRBJ2-7, with 8 bases that match TRBD1. Source: PBMCs, taken approximately 40 days after the first yellow fever vaccination. The TCR sequence derives from a young man who received the YFV17D yellow fever vaccine. CDR3 nucleotides: TGTGCCAGCAGCTACAATGACAGGGGCGAGCAGTACTTC. Protein: CASSYNDRGEQYF. Complete variable domain (other parts from reference TRBV7-8 and TRBJ2-7): GAGVSQSPRYKVAKRGQDVALRCDPISGHVSLFWYQQALGQGPEFLTYFQNEAQLDKSGLPSDRFFAERPEGSVSTLKIQRTQQEDSAVYLCASSYNDRGEQYFGPGTRLTVT.